The entry below describes one T cell receptor (beta chain). CDR3 length: 18 residues. CDR1 and CDR2 from the germline V gene are SGHAT and FQNNGV. V gave up 2 bases and J gave up 5 bases; unmatched junction bases: 17. The assay was immunoSEQ multiplex PCR, and TCRdb's table has in-frame clones only and misses some. This table has about 300,000 clones, 85% appearing once. This sample is part of a study of blood T cell repertoires in COVID-19. The chain joins TRBV11-2 to TRBJ2-5; 7 bases are shared with TRBD2. This sequence originates from a woman aged 25-40 years who had been exposed to COVID-19. The sample was PBMCs or T cells enriched from blood (not recorded which). As DNA, the CDR3 is TGTGCCAGCAGCTTATTCCGGCGAGCGGGACCTGCTCCGGAGACCCAGTACTTC. As protein: CASSLFRRAGPAPETQYF.